Described below is a single T cell receptor (beta chain) sequence and its context. The antigen is undetermined. A multiplex PCR was run with 60 Vbeta primers and 13 Jbeta primers. Only in-frame clones appear in the TCRdb table, and some are missing; sequencing was by immunoSEQ multiplex PCR. The sample contains around 190,000 clones, around four fifths of which appear only once. CDR3 length: 12 amino acids. Looked up from germline, CDR1 is MGHDK and CDR2 is SYGVNS. With 8 bases removed from V and 7 bases from J, the gap between germline ends came to 12 bases. This specimen comes from a study of cytomegalovirus exposure and HLA in healthy donors. Regarding the study as a whole: In a later analysis, at a false discovery rate of 0.05, 15,000 to 20,000 TCR beta sequences matched HLA alleles. Clonal expansion was found to be greater in HLA-associated TCR beta chains than in equally common others in a later analysis. Altogether, about 160 TCR beta chains were recorded as cytomegalovirus-associated. Roughly even sequencing depth across donors was the assumption behind the presence/absence analyses.

Sequencing was done on a sample of PBMCs. The chain couples TRBV25-1 to TRBJ2-1, with unresolved D. This TCR came from a man aged 35-49 years in good health and CMV-seropositive. The CDR3: CASLSARNEQFF. For the CDR3, the DNA is TGTGCCAGCCTCTCAGCGAGGAATGAGCAGTTCTTC.